This T cell receptor (beta chain) was obtained from a study of blood T cell repertoires in COVID-19. Sequencing used immunoSEQ multiplex PCR; TCRdb keeps in-frame clones, though not all of them. The sample consists of around 100,000 clones, around 90% of them appearing once. Looked up from germline, CDR1 is SGHKS and CDR2 is YYEKEE (reference sequence). V lost 4 bases and J lost 3; bases outside the gene matches: 7. This CDR3 contains 15 residues. V is TRBV5-5 and J is TRBJ1-3, with 7 bases that match TRBD1. The TCR comes from a man younger than 30 with acute or convalescent COVID-19. Sequencing was done on a sample of peripheral blood. CDR3 protein: CASSPKTGVGNTIYF. CDR3 sequence (DNA): TGTGCCAGCAGCCCAAAAACAGGGGTTGGAAACACCATATATTTT.